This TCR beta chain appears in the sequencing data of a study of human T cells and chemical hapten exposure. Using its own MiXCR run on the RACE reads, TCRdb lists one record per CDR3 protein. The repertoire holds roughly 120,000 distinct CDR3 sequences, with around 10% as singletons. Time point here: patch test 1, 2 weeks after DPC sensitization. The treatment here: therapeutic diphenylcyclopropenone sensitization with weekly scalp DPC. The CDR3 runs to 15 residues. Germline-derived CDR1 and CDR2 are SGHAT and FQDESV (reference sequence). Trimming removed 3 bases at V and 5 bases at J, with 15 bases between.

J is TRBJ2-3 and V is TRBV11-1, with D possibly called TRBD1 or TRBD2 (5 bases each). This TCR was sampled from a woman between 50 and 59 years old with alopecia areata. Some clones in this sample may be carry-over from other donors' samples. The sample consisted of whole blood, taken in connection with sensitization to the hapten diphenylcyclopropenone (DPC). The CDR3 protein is CASSFGASVVDTQYF. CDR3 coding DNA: TGTGCCAGCAGCTTCGGGGCCTCGGTTGTAGATACGCAGTATTTT.